This TCR beta chain originates from a study of response to subunit inactivated influenza vaccine. General study findings and limits: Every seasonal influenza vaccination brings in few new T cells, the authors suggested.

CDR3 length: 15 amino acids. Per the germline V gene, CDR1 is MGHDK and CDR2 is SYGVNS. V gave up 5 bases and J gave up 1 base; unmatched junction bases: 6. Turning to this clonotype: Its target is unknown.

TCRdb reprocessed the RT-PCR reads with MiXCR, giving one entry per CDR3 protein. The sample has 200,000 to 300,000 distinct CDR3 sequences, approximately 12% seen once. The chain has TRBV25-1 and TRBJ1-2; the match to TRBD1 covers 8 bases. Sequencing was performed on non-naive T cells sorted from PBMCs, taken around 14 days before vaccination. This clonotype was obtained from a man in his forties or fifties who received an inactivated influenza vaccine. The CDR3 spells CASSLAGGGNYGYTF. As DNA, the CDR3 is TGTGCCAGCAGTTTAGCAGGGGGCGGTAACTATGGCTACACCTTC.